Listed below are T cell receptor beta chains from one sample, sequenced in a study of blood T cell repertoires in COVID-19. The protocol was immunoSEQ multiplex PCR, while the TCRdb copy is restricted to in-frame clones and leaves out a portion. The sample records 200,000 to 250,000 clones, roughly 85% being singletons. Sequencing used peripheral blood. The source of these receptors is a woman aged 65 to 85 with COVID-19, enrolled during active disease. The CDR3 runs from the conserved cysteine through the conserved F or W. D genes are given only for firm matches. A row's size may be missing; if present it is once, few, many or a size class.

J gene	V gene	D gene	clone size	CDR3 protein	CDR3 DNA
TRBJ1-6	TRBV5-8	NA	NA	CASSLGQGFGSPLHF	TGTGCCAGCAGCTTGGGTCAGGGTTTTGGATCACCCCTCCACTTT
TRBJ1-1	TRBV5-8	NA	NA	CASSYLGGWDTEAFF	TGTGCCAGCAGCTACCTAGGAGGGTGGGACACTGAAGCTTTCTTT
TRBJ1-1	TRBV5-8	NA	NA	CASSLGRVMNTEAFF	TGTGCCAGCAGCCTGGGACGGGTCATGAACACTGAAGCTTTCTTT
TRBJ1-1	TRBV5-1	TRBD1	NA	CASSLERGQGGEF	TGCGCCAGCAGCTTGGAGCGGGGACAGGGAGGAGAGTTT
TRBJ2-5	TRBV4-3	TRBD1	few	CASSQEMGQGRTQYF	TGCGCCAGCAGCCAAGAGATGGGACAGGGAAGGACCCAGTACTTC
TRBJ2-1	TRBV7-8	TRBD2	NA	CASRGLAFEQFF	TGTGCCAGCAGGGGACTAGCGTTTGAGCAGTTCTTC
TRBJ1-4	TRBV29-1	NA	NA	CSAGNRAHNEKLFF	TGCAGCGCTGGAAACAGGGCCCATAATGAAAAACTGTTTTTT
TRBJ1-6	TRBV30	TRBD1	NA	CAWRTRTGTSTPLHF	TGTGCCTGGAGAACACGGACAGGAACATCAACCCCCCTCCACTTT
TRBJ1-2	TRBV20-1	NA	once	CSASETATYGYTF	TGCAGTGCTAGTGAGACTGCTACTTATGGCTACACCTTC
TRBJ1-1	TRBV4-2	NA	NA	CASSPEIGSGNTEAFF	TGTGCCAGCAGCCCCGAGATCGGGTCGGGGAACACTGAAGCTTTCTTT
TRBJ1-1	TRBV7-2	NA	NA	CASSPNGRGDTEAFF	TGTGCCAGCAGCCCGAATGGGAGGGGAGACACTGAAGCTTTCTTT
TRBJ1-1	TRBV4-3	TRBD1	NA	CASSQPGQGGMNTEAFF	TGCGCCAGCAGCCAACCCGGACAGGGGGGTATGAACACTGAAGCTTTCTTT
TRBJ1-2	TRBV24-1	NA	NA	CATSDPPVSYGYTF	TGTGCCACCAGTGATCCGCCAGTTTCCTATGGCTACACCTTC
TRBJ1-5	TRBV7-2	NA	NA	CASSLGSGGIEPQHF	TGTGCCAGCAGCTTAGGATCGGGGGGGATAGAGCCCCAGCATTTT
TRBJ1-5	TRBV30	NA	NA	CAWSVTVNQPQHF	TGTGCCTGGAGTGTAACAGTAAATCAGCCCCAGCATTTT
TRBJ2-7	TRBV12-5	TRBD2	few	CASGFSGRGGEQYF	TGTGCTAGTGGTTTTAGCGGGAGAGGAGGGGAGCAGTACTTC
TRBJ1-2	TRBV7-2	TRBD1	NA	CASSLGGTGDRLKGYTF	TGTGCCAGCAGCTTAGGCGGGACAGGGGACAGATTGAAAGGCTACACCTTC
TRBJ2-3	TRBV19	TRBD2	NA	CASSAWTSGSGTDTQYF	TGTGCCAGTAGTGCCTGGACTAGCGGGAGCGGGACAGATACGCAGTATTTT
TRBJ1-6	TRBV15	NA	NA	CATSWAGGPPLHF	TGTGCCACCAGCTGGGCGGGGGGACCACCCCTCCACTTT
TRBJ2-2	TRBV2	TRBD1	NA	CASRSTGSDGELFF	TGTGCCAGCAGATCGACAGGGAGCGACGGGGAGCTGTTTTTT
TRBJ2-1	TRBV6-6	NA	NA	CASSYPPGEGQFF	TGTGCCAGCAGTTACCCCCCAGGAGAGGGACAGTTCTTC
TRBJ1-6	TRBV19	TRBD1	NA	CASTGQGGYYNSPLHF	TGTGCCAGTACAGGACAGGGGGGATACTATAATTCACCCCTCCACTTT
TRBJ2-7	TRBV6-5	NA	NA	CASQRGGSSYEQYF	TGTGCCAGCCAAAGGGGGGGAAGCTCCTACGAGCAGTACTTC
TRBJ2-3	TRBV19	TRBD1	NA	CASSIYGTARTDTQYF	TGTGCCAGTAGTATATATGGGACAGCCCGCACAGATACGCAGTATTTT
TRBJ2-1	TRBV28	TRBD2	NA	CATKKAGGPHEQFF	TGTGCCACCAAGAAAGCGGGGGGGCCCCATGAGCAGTTCTTC
TRBJ2-1	TRBV19	NA	NA	CASSKRYEQFF	TGTGCCAGTAGTAAGCGCTATGAGCAGTTCTTC
TRBJ2-6	TRBV5-1	NA	NA	CASSLLDILSSGANVLTF	TGCGCCAGCAGCTTATTGGACATTCTCTCATCTGGGGCCAACGTCCTGACTTTC
TRBJ1-5	TRBV2	TRBD1	few	CASSGTGNNQPQHF	TGTGCCAGCAGTGGGACAGGGAACAATCAGCCCCAGCATTTT
TRBJ2-1	TRBV6-2/TRBV6-3	NA	NA	CASSYPPPEQFF	TGTGCCAGCAGTTACCCTCCCCCGGAGCAGTTCTTC
TRBJ1-6	TRBV19	NA	NA	CASSNGADNSPLHF	TGTGCCAGTAGTAATGGGGCCGATAATTCACCCCTCCACTTT
TRBJ2-2	TRBV7-3	TRBD1	once	CASSARDRVSNGELFF	TGTGCCAGCAGCGCCCGGGACAGGGTGTCGAACGGGGAGCTGTTTTTT
TRBJ1-1	TRBV12-3/TRBV12-4	NA	NA	CASSPVKVFF	TGTGCCAGCAGTCCGGTCAAAGTCTTCTTT
TRBJ2-5	TRBV27	TRBD1	NA	CASSRDSGETQYF	TGTGCCAGCAGTAGGGACAGTGGAGAGACCCAGTACTTC